The text below deals with one T cell receptor (beta chain). Its antigen is unidentified. The sample originates from a study of metastatic and nonmetastatic thyroid tumors. Turning to the study itself: Comparative analysis of repertoires was undertaken across blood and tumor or nodule tissue obtained from malignant and benign thyroid patients.

In the original analysis: The study took CDR3 differences across clinicopathological groups and made a distant-metastasis classifier for papillary thyroid cancer from them. TCRdb reprocessed the PCR reads via MiXCR. Here the V and J calls rest on TCRdb's processing, not on the authors' analysis. The sample gives about 92,000 clones, 14% to 15% of which show up once; 3.6% is in the top ten. The CDR3 loop spans 16 amino acids. Germline loops: CDR1 SGHNT, CDR2 YYREEE (reference sequence). Losses at the gene ends were 4 bases for V and 5 bases for J; bases not matched to a gene: 12. Regarding the study as a whole: The reported finding was significantly higher TCR beta diversity in malignant thyroid tumors relative to benign nodules, in blood and tumor.

All patients were untreated before thyroid surgery. This chain uses TRBV5-4 with TRBJ2-7; 10 positions match TRBD1. The TCR sequence derives from a female donor with papillary thyroid cancer or a benign thyroid nodule (not recorded which). Some clones in this sample may be carry-over from other donors' samples. The sequencing input was blood. The DNA for the CDR3 is TGTGCCAGCAGCACAGAATGGGGGACAGGGGTCCACGAGCAGTACTTC. Protein product: CASSTEWGTGVHEQYF. Combining the CDR3 with reference TRBV5-4 and TRBJ2-7 gives the whole variable domain ETGVTQSPTHLIKTRGQQVTLRCSSQSGHNTVSWYQQALGQGPQFIFQYYREEENGRGNFPPRFSGLQFPNYSSELNVNALELDDSALYLCASSTEWGTGVHEQYFGPGTRLTVT.